Listed below are T cell receptor beta chains from one sample, sequenced in a study of blood T cell repertoires in COVID-19. The repertoire was sequenced with immunoSEQ multiplex PCR; TCRdb's copy has only in-frame clones and lacks some. Among some 270,000 clones listed, approximately 88% were seen once. Sequencing was carried out using PBMCs or T cells enriched from blood (not recorded which). These receptors came from a woman aged 40 to 49 who had been exposed to COVID-19. Both conserved end residues are part of each CDR3. Fields, in order: V gene, J gene, CDR3 length, CDR3 protein.

TRBV29-1,TRBJ1-5,15,CSAEGQMNSNQPQHF
TRBV20-1,TRBJ1-2,11,CSAGNGRSYTF
TRBV6-5,TRBJ1-5,14,CASTGQGRNQPQHF
TRBV9,TRBJ1-1,14,CASSVGGDNTEAFF
TRBV19,TRBJ1-3,14,CASWDRGSGNTIYF
TRBV15,TRBJ2-1,16,CATSTRTSGSRYEQFF
TRBV9,TRBJ1-5,18,CASSVRDRGLSGNQPQHF
TRBV18,TRBJ1-1,16,CASSPQQGNFDTEAFF
TRBV30,TRBJ2-3,13,CAWSPGGPDTQYF
TRBV24-1,TRBJ2-3,15,CATSDTGGGADTQYF
TRBV27,TRBJ1-4,14,CASSLSSPWEKLFF
TRBV5-1,TRBJ1-4,14,CASSLMVWEEKLFF
TRBV27,TRBJ2-6,15,CASSLQGAGANVLTF
TRBV7-8,TRBJ1-6,16,CASSTLAGRGHSPLHF
TRBV11-3,TRBJ2-1,16,CASSPSLLLADNEQFF
TRBV7-9,TRBJ2-3,15,CASSRTSAGTDTQYF
TRBV11-3,TRBJ1-5,15,CASSPGTDLRQPQHF
TRBV28,TRBJ1-5,16,CASSYPQRGRNQPQHF
TRBV7-2,TRBJ1-1,15,CASSLGTRRGTEAFF
TRBV9,TRBJ1-6,15,CASSVESGAHSPLHF
TRBV7-8,TRBJ2-1,15,CASSLELAGTHEQFF
TRBV7-8,TRBJ1-1,13,CASSSRVHTEAFF
TRBV11-3,TRBJ1-1,13,CASSQGGSTEAFF
TRBV5-1,TRBJ1-1,14,CASSLLIRDTEAFF
TRBV3-1/TRBV3-2,TRBJ1-1,14,CASSHVTGNTEAFF
TRBV10-3,TRBJ2-5,14,CASRPAASQETQYF
TRBV3-1/TRBV3-2,TRBJ2-1,15,CASTNKGSGTWEQFF
TRBV19,TRBJ1-3,15,CASIARITSGNTIYF
TRBV28,TRBJ1-5,16,CASSYPLEGGDQPQHF
TRBV7-2,TRBJ2-5,19,CASSLRPLLLAGGGKTQYF
TRBV24-1,TRBJ2-7,17,CATSDLGLRDRPYEQYF
TRBV5-1,TRBJ2-1,16,CASSPSPESSYNEQFF